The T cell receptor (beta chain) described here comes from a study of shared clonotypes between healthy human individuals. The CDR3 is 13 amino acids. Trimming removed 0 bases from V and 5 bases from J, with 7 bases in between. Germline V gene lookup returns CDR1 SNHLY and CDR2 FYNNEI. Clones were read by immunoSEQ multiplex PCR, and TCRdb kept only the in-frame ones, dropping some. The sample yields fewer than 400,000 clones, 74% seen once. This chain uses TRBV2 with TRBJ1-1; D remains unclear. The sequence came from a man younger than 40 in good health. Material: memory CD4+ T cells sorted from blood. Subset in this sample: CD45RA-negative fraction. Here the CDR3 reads CASSEAGETEAFF. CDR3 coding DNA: TGTGCCAGCAGTGAAGCGGGAGAGACTGAAGCTTTCTTT.